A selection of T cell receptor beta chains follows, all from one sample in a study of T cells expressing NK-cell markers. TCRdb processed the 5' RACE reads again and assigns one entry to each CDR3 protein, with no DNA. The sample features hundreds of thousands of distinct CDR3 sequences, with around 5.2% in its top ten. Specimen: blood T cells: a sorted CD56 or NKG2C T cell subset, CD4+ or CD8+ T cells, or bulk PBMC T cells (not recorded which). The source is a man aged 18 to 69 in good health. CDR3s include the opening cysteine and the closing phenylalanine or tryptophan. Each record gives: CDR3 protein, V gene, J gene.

CDR3aa: CASSTGQTLGANYGYTF; v_gene: TRBV19; j_gene: TRBJ1-2
CDR3aa: CASIIREEDGYTF; v_gene: TRBV7-6; j_gene: TRBJ1-2
CDR3aa: CASSKSSVEETQYF; v_gene: TRBV4-2; j_gene: TRBJ2-5
CDR3aa: CASSPRWESSYNEQFF; v_gene: TRBV13; j_gene: TRBJ2-1
CDR3aa: CASSTLLGRGVSYEQYF; v_gene: TRBV12-3/TRBV12-4; j_gene: TRBJ2-7
CDR3aa: CASRTKGGYGYTF; v_gene: TRBV6-1; j_gene: TRBJ1-2
CDR3aa: CASSQAPGTPKYNEQFF; v_gene: TRBV14; j_gene: TRBJ2-1
CDR3aa: CASSAWTSGGPDTQYF; v_gene: TRBV19; j_gene: TRBJ2-3
CDR3aa: CASSGWTSGHEQYF; v_gene: TRBV2; j_gene: TRBJ2-7
CDR3aa: CASRTSETDTQYF; v_gene: TRBV2; j_gene: TRBJ2-3
CDR3aa: CASSAPGLSPYEQYF; v_gene: TRBV28; j_gene: TRBJ2-7
CDR3aa: CASSQASDPARDEQFF; v_gene: TRBV4-1; j_gene: TRBJ2-1
CDR3aa: CASSLASIAGVQETQYF; v_gene: TRBV5-1; j_gene: TRBJ2-5
CDR3aa: CASSHEIAWAEAFF; v_gene: TRBV6-2/TRBV6-3; j_gene: TRBJ1-1
CDR3aa: CASSLRPGTSGGLEQFF; v_gene: TRBV12-3/TRBV12-4; j_gene: TRBJ2-1
CDR3aa: CASSWISGGARETQYF; v_gene: TRBV7-9; j_gene: TRBJ2-5
CDR3aa: CASSSTGGKAKNIQYF; v_gene: TRBV28; j_gene: TRBJ2-4
CDR3aa: CASRTHSNQPQHF; v_gene: TRBV6-1; j_gene: TRBJ1-5
CDR3aa: CASSFGQGKPNYGYTF; v_gene: TRBV27; j_gene: TRBJ1-2
CDR3aa: CASSVAASSSYNEQFF; v_gene: TRBV9; j_gene: TRBJ2-1
CDR3aa: CSAISGGNLPLNEQFF; v_gene: TRBV20-1; j_gene: TRBJ2-1
CDR3aa: CASSDSGSGGYEQFF; v_gene: TRBV6-4; j_gene: TRBJ2-1
CDR3aa: CASSKDSPKYNEQFF; v_gene: TRBV7-9; j_gene: TRBJ2-1